This TCR beta chain derives from a study of blood T cell repertoires in COVID-19. Study-level information: The United States, Italy and Spain supplied acute and convalescent COVID-19 samples. Nucleic acid was either cDNA or gDNA, and it came from T cells, B-cell-depleted T cells, or PBMCs.

The CDR3 is made up of 16 amino acids. The V end lost 4 bases, the J end lost 4 bases, and 19 bases lay between the germline ends. Germline CDR1 reads MNHNY; CDR2 reads SVGAGI (reference sequence). Source study methods: Reference gene primer amplification gave estimated nucleated cell counts. Measured with immunoSEQ multiplex PCR; TCRdb has only the in-frame clones, and not every one. The V and J calls and clone size are taken from that table; D and trimming were inferred from the DNA. The sample carries 74,000 or so clones, 89% recorded once. The chain links TRBV6-6 to TRBJ1-1, with D possibly matching TRBD1 (5 bases). Specimen: peripheral blood. The receptor's source is a man aged 50-59 years with active COVID-19. The CDR3, as DNA: TGTGCCAGCAGTTTCCCTTTTTCGGGGACTAGCACTGAAGCTTTCTTT. Its protein is CASSFPFSGTSTEAFF.